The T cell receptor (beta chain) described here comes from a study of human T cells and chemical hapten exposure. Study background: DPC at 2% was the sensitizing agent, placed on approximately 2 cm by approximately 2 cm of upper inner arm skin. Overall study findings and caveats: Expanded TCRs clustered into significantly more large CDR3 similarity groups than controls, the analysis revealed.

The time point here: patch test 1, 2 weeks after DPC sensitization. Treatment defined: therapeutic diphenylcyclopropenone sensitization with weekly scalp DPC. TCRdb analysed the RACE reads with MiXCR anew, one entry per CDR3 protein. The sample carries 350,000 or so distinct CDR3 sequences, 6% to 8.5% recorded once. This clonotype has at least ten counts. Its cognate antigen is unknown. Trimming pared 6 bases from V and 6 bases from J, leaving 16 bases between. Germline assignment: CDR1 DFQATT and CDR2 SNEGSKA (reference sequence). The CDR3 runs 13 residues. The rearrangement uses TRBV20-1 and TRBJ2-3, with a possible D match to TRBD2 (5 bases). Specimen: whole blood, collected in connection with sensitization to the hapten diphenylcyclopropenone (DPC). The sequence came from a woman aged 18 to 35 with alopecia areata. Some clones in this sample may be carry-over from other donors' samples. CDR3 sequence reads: CSANSPGGDTQYF. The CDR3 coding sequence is TGCAGTGCCAACTCCCCTGGAGGCGATACGCAGTATTTT.